This T cell receptor beta chain was retrieved from a study of blood T cell repertoires in COVID-19. The wider study: The study drew acute and convalescent COVID-19 samples from the United States, Italy and Spain. Sample material is recorded as cDNA or gDNA derived from T cells, B-cell-depleted T cells, or PBMCs.

In the original workflow: Cell counts per sample came from amplifying reference gene primers. The protocol was immunoSEQ multiplex PCR, while the TCRdb copy is restricted to in-frame clones and leaves out a portion. V, J and clone size are taken as reported in that table, and D and trimming were inferred from the DNA itself. Of over 120,000 clones listed, about 87% are singletons. CDR1 and CDR2 from the germline V gene are LNHDA and SQIVND (reference sequence). The CDR3 is made up of 17 amino acids. The germline V and J ends were trimmed by 4 bases and 0 bases, with 15 bases remaining between them. The chain has TRBV19 and TRBJ2-2, with no clear D. This TCR was recovered from a woman between 45 and 65 years old with active or convalescent COVID-19. Sequenced sample: peripheral blood. CDR3 nucleotides: TGTGCCAGTAGTACCCTGGGCCGTAAAACGAACACCGGGGAGCTGTTTTTT. Translation gives CASSTLGRKTNTGELFF.